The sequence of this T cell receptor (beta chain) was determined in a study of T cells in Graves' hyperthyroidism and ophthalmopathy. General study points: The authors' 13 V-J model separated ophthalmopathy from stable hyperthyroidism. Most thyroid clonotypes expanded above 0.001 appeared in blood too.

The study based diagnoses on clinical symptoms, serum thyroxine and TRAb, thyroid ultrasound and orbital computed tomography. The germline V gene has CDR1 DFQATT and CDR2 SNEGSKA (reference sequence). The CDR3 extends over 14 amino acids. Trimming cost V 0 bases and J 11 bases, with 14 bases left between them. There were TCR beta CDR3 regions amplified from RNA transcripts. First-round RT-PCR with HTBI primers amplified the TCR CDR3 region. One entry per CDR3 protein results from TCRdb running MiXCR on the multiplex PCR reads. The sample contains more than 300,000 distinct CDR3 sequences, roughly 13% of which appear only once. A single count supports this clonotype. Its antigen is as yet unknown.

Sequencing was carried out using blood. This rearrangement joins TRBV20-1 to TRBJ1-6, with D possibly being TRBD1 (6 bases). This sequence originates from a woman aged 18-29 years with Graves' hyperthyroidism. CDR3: CSARDRGSGAPLHF. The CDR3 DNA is TGCAGTGCTAGAGATCGGGGGTCAGGGGCACCCCTCCACTTT.